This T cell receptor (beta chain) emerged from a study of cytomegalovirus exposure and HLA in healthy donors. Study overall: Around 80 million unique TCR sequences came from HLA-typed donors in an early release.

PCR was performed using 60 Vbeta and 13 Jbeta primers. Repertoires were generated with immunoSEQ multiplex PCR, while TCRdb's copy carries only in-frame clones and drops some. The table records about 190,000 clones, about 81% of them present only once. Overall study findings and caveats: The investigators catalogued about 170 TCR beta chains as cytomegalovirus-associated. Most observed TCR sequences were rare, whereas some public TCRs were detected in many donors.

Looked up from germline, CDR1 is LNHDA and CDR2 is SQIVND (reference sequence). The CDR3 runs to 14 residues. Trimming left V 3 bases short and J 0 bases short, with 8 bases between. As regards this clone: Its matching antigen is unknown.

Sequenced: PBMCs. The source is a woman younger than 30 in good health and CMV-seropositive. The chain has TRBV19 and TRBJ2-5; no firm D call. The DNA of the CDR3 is TGTGCCAGTAGTATTGGGCCGTACCAAGAGACCCAGTACTTC. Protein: CASSIGPYQETQYF.